This record looks at one TCR beta chain sequence and its context. What it recognizes is unknown. This research-autopsy study prospectively enrolled adult allogeneic hematopoietic cell transplant recipients with steroid-refractory graft-versus-host disease. This sample is drawn from a study of tissue T cells after allogeneic stem cell transplantation. Study summary: Of the grafts for graft-versus-host disease patients, several were unmodified and three CD34-selected. Study results and limitations: TCR repertoires tracked anatomic similarity, regardless of disease or transplant status. Some tissue clones might be persisting host cells; their alloreactivity or antigen specificity was not determined. Blood and spleen captured only part of the tissue TCR repertoire.

Data came from immunoSEQ multiplex PCR; TCRdb stores just in-frame clones and leaves some out. This table has 3,400 or so clones, around 67% appearing once. This CDR3 is 13 amino acids long. Germline assignment: CDR1 MNHEY and CDR2 SMNVEV (reference sequence). V was shortened by 2 bases and J by 7 bases, with 12 bases between the two germline ends. The TCR sequence derives from a male patient at least 60 years old with steroid-refractory graft-versus-host disease after an allogeneic stem cell transplant. Some T cells could come from the graft donor. The chain combines TRBV27 with TRBJ2-7, with D possibly matching TRBD1 (6 bases). Sequenced here: left colon tissue, sampled at autopsy. This CDR3 is CASSLQTGLEQYF. The CDR3 DNA is TGTGCCAGCAGTTTACAAACAGGGTTAGAGCAGTACTTC.